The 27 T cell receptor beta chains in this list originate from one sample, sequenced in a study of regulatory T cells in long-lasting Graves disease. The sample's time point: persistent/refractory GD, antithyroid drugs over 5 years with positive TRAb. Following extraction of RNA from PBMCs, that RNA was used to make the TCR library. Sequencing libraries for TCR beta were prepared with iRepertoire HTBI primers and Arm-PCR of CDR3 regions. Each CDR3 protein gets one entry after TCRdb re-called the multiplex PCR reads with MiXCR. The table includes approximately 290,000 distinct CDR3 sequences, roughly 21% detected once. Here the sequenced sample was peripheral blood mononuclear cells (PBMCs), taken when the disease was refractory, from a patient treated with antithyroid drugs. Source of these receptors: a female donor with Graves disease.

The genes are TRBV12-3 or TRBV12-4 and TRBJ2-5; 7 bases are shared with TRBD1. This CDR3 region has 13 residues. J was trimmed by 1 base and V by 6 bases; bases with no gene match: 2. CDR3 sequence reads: CASRGTAQETQYF. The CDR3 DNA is TGTGCCAGCAGAGGGACAGCCCAAGAGACCCAGTACTTC.

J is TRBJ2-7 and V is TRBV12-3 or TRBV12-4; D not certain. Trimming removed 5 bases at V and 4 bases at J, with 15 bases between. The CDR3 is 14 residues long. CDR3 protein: CASSKGLLPYEQYF. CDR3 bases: TGTGCCAGCAGTAAGGGTCTGCTTCCATACGAGCAGTACTTC.

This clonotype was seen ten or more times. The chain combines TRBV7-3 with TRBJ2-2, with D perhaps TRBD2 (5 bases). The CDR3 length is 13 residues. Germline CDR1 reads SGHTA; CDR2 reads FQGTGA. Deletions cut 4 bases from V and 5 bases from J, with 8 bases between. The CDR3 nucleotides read TGTGCCAGCAGCTCAAGCGGTACCGGGGAGCTGTTTTTT. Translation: CASSSSGTGELFF.

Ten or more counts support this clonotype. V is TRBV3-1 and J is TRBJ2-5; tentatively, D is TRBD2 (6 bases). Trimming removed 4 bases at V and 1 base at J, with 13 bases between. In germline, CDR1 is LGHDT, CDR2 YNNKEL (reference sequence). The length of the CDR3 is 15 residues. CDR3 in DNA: TGTGCCAGCAGCCCCCTAGCGCCCTTCCAAGAGACCCAGTACTTC. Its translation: CASSPLAPFQETQYF.

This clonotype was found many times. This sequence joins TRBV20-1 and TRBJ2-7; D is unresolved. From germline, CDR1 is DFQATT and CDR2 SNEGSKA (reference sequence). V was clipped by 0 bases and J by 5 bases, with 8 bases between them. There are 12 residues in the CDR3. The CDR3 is CSARDTGHEQYF. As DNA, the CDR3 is TGCAGTGCTAGAGATACGGGCCACGAGCAGTACTTC.

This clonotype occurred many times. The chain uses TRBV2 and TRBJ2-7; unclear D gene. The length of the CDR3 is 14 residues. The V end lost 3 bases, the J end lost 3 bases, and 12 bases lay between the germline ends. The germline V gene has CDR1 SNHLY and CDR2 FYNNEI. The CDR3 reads CASSDGRRNYEQYF. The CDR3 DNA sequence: TGTGCCAGCAGTGATGGCCGAAGAAACTACGAGCAGTACTTC.

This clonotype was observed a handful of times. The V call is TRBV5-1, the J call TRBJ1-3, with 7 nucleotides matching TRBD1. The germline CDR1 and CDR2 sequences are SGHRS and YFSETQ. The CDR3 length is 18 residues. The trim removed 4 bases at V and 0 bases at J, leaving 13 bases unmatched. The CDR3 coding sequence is TGCGCCAGCAGCCACACCGGACAGGCCGAGCTCTCTGGAAACACCATATATTTT. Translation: CASSHTGQAELSGNTIYF.

CDR3 loop: CATNRGGGLVLTF. In DNA form, the CDR3 reads TGTGCCACCAACCGGGGAGGGGGACTCGTCCTGACTTTC. The chain carries TRBV7-2 and TRBJ2-6; a possible D gene is TRBD2 (7 bases). Between the trimmed V and J ends, which lost 10 bases and 12 bases, there was a span of 19 bases. The CDR3 loop spans 13 amino acids. The germline CDR1 and CDR2 sequences are SGHTA and FQGNSA.

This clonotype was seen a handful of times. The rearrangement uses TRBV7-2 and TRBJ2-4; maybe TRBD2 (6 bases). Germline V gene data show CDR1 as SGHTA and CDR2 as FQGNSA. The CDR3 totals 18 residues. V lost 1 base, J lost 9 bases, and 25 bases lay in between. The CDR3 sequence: CASSLEMSGVGGIGIQYF. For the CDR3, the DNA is TGTGCCAGCAGCTTAGAAATGTCGGGGGTTGGGGGTATCGGCATTCAGTACTTC.

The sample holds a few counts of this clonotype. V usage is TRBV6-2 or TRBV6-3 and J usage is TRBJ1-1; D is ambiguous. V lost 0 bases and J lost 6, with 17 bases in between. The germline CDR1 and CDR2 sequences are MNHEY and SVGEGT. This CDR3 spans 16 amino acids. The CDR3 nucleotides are TGTGCCAGCAGTTACTCAGCCGGGAGACAAATCGCTGAAGCTTTCTTT. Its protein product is CASSYSAGRQIAEAFF.

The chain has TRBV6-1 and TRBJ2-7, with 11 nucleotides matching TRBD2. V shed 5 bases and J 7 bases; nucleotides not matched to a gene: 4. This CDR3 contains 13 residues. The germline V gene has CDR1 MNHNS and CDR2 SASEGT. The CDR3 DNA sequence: TGTGCCAGCAGTCCTAGACTAGCGGGGGAGCAGTACTTC. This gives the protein CASSPRLAGEQYF.

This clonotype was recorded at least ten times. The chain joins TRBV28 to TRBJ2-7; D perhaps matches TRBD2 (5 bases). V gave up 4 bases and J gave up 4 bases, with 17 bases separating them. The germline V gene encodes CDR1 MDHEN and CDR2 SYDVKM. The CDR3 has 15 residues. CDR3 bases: TGTGCCAGCAGTTCCCGGACTGCCTATCCATACGAGCAGTACTTC. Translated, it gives CASSSRTAYPYEQYF.

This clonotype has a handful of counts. CDR3 in amino acids: CASRTRPPGGELFF. The CDR3 nucleotides read TGTGCCAGCAGGACTCGTCCCCCGGGCGGGGAGCTGTTTTTT. This rearrangement joins TRBV27 to TRBJ2-2, with D unresolved. The germline CDR1 and CDR2 sequences are MNHEY and SMNVEV (reference sequence). Trimming took 6 bases from V and 7 from J, leaving 15 bases between them. The CDR3 runs to 14 residues.

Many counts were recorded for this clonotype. The chain's CDR3 is CASSPRGGIGNTIYF. CDR3 DNA: TGTGCCAGCAGTCCAAGGGGGGGCATCGGAAACACCATATATTTT. The V call is TRBV28, the J call TRBJ1-3, with a weak D call TRBD1 (6 bases). Looked up from germline, CDR1 is MDHEN and CDR2 is SYDVKM. V was shortened by 5 bases and J by 4 bases, with 15 bases between the two germline ends. The CDR3 loop spans 15 amino acids.

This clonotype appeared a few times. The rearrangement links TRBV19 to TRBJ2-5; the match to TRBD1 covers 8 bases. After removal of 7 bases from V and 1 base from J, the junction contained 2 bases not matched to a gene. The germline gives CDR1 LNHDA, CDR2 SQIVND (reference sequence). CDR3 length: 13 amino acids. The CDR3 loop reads CASMGQAQETQYF. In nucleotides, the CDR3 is TGTGCCAGTATGGGACAGGCCCAAGAGACCCAGTACTTC.

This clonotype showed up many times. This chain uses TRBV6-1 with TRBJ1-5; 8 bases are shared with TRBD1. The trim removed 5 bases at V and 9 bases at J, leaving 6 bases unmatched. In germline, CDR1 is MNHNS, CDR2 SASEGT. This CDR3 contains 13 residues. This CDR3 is CASSMGQVRPQHF. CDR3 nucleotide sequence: TGTGCCAGCAGTATGGGACAGGTACGGCCCCAGCATTTT.

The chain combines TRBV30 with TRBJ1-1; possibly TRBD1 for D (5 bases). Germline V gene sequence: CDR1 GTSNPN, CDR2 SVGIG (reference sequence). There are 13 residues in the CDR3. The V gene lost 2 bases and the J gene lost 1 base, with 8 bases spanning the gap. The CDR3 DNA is TGTGCCTGGAGTCCCCAGGGGAACACTGAAGCTTTCTTT. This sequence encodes CAWSPQGNTEAFF.

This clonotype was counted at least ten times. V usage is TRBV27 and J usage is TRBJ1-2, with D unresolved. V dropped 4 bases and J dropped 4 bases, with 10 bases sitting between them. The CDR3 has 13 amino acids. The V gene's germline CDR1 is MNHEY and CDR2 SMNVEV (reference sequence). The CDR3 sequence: CASSSGIAYGYTF. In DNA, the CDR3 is TGTGCCAGCAGTTCGGGGATCGCCTATGGCTACACCTTC.

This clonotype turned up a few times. The CDR3: CSAALGTSGMNTDTQYF. The CDR3 DNA follows: TGCAGTGCTGCTCTAGGGACTAGCGGGATGAACACAGATACGCAGTATTTT. The chain has TRBV20-1 and TRBJ2-3; 13 positions agree with TRBD2. The ends lost 5 bases at V and 2 bases at J; junction bases unmatched: 10. The germline V gene encodes CDR1 DFQATT and CDR2 SNEGSKA (reference sequence). The CDR3 is 17 residues long.

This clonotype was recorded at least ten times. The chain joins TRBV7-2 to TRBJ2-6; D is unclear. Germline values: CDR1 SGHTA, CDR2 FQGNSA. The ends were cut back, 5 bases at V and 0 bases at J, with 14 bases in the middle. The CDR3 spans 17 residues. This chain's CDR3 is CASSISPVNSGANVLTF. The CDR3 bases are TGTGCCAGCAGCATTAGCCCAGTTAACTCTGGGGCCAACGTCCTGACTTTC.

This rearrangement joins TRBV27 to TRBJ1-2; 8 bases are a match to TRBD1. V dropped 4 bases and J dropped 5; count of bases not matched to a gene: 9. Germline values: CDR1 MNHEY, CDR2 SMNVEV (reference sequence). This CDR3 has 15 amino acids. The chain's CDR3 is CASSSDREVVYGYTF. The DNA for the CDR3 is TGTGCCAGCAGTTCGGACAGGGAGGTGGTTTATGGCTACACCTTC.

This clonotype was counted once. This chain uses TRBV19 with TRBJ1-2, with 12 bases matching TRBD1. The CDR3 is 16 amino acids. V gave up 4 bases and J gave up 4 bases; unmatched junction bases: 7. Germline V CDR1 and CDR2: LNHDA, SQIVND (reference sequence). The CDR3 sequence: CASSTGQGAVGYGYTF. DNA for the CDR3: TGTGCCAGTAGTACGGGACAGGGGGCTGTCGGCTATGGCTACACCTTC.

The CDR3 nucleotides read TGCAGCGTTGAAGAAAACTACGAGCAGTACTTC. This translates into CSVEENYEQYF. The chain joins TRBV29-1 to TRBJ2-7, with D unresolved. Trimming removed 0 bases at V and 3 bases at J, with 3 bases between. CDR1 SQVTM and CDR2 ANQGSEA come from the germline V gene. The CDR3 length is 11 residues.

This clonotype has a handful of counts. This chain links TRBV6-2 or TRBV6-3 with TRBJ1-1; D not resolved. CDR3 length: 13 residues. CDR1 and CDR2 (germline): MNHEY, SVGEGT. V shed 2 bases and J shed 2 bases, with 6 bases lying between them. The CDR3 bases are TGTGCCAGCAGTTACGACCGCAACACTGAAGCTTTCTTT. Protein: CASSYDRNTEAFF.

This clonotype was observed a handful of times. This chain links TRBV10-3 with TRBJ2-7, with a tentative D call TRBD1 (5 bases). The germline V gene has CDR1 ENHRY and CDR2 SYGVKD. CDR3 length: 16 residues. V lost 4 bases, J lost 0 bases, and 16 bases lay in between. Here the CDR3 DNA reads TGTGCCATCAGTGCCTTCTCAGGGCTAAACTCCTACGAGCAGTACTTC. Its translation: CAISAFSGLNSYEQYF.

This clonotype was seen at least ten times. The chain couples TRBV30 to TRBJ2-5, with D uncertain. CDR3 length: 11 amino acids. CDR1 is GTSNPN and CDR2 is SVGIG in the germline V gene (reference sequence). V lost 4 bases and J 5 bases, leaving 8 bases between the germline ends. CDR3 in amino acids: CAWNPGETQYF. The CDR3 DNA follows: TGTGCCTGGAACCCTGGGGAGACCCAGTACTTC.

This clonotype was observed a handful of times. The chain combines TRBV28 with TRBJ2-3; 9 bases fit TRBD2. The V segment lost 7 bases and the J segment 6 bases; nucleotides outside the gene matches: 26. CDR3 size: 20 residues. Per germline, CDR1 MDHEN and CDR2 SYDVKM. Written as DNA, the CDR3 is TGTGCCAGCAATTACCCCAGGCTCGGGATGACTAGCGGAGATTGGGATACGCAGTATTTT. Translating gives CASNYPRLGMTSGDWDTQYF. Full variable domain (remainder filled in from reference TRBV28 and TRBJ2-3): DVKVTQSSRYLVKRTGEKVFLECVQDMDHENMFWYRQDPGLGLRLIYFSYDVKMKEKGDIPEGYSVSREKKERFSLILESASTNQTSMYLCASNYPRLGMTSGDWDTQYFGPGTRLTVL.